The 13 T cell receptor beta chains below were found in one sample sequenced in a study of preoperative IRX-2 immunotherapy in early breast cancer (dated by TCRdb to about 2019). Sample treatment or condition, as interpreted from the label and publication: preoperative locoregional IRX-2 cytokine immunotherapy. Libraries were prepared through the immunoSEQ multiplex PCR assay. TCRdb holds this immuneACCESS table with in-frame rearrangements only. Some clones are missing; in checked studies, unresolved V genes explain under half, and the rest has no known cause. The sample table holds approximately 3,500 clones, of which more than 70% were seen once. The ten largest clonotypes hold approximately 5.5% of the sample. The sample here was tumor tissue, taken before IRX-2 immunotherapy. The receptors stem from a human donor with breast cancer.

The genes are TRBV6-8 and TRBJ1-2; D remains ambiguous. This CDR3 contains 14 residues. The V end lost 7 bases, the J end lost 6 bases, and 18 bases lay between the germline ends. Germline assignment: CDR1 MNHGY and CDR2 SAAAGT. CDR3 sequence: CASKRAGPTNGYTF. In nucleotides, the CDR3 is TGTGCCAGCAAAAGGGCAGGACCGACTAATGGCTACACCTTC.

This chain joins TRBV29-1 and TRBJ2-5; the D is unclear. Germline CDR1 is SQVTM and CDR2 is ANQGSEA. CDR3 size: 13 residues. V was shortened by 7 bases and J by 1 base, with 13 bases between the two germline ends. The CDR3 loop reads CSAKTAGQETQYF. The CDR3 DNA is TGCAGCGCCAAGACGGCAGGCCAAGAGACCCAGTACTTC.

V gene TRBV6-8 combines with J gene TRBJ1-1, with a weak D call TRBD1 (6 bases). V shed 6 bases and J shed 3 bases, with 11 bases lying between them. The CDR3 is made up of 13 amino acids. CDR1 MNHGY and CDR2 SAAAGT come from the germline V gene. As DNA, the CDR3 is TGTGCCAGCAGACAGGGCGGGTACACTGAAGCTTTCTTT. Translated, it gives CASRQGGYTEAFF.

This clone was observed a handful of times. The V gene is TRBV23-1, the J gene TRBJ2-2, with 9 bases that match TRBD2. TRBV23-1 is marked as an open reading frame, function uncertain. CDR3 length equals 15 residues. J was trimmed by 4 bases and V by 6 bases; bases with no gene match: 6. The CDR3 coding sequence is TGCGCCAGCAGCCAACTAGCGGGTTCCACCGGGGAGCTGTTTTTT. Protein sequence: CASSQLAGSTGELFF.

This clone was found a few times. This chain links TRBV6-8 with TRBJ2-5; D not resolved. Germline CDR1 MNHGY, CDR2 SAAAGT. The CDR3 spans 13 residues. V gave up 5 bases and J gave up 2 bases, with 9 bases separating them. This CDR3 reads CASSRRIQETQYF. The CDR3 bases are TGTGCCAGCAGTAGACGGATACAAGAGACCCAGTACTTC.

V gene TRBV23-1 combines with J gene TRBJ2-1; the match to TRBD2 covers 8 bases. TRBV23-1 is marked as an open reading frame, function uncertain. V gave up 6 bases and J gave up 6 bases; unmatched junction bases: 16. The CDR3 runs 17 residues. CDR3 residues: CASSQDPPGGGRNEQFF. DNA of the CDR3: TGCGCCAGCAGCCAAGATCCCCCGGGGGGGGGCCGCAATGAGCAGTTCTTC.

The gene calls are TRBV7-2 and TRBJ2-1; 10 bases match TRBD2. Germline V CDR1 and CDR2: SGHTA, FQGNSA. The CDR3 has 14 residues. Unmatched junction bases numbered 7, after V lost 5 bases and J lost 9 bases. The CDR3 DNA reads TGTGCCAGCAGCATTACTAGCGGGGAAGGTGAGCAGTTCTTC. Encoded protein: CASSITSGEGEQFF. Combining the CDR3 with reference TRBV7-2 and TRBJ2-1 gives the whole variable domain GAGVSQSPSNKVTEKGKDVELRCDPISGHTALYWYRQSLGQGLEFLIYFQGNSAPDKSGLPSDRFSAERTGGSVSTLTIQRTQQEDSAVYLCASSITSGEGEQFFGPGTRLTVL.

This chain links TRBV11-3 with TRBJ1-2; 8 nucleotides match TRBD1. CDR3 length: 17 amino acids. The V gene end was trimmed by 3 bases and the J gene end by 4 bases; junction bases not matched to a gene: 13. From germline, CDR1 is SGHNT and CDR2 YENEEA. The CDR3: CASSLAQGALISYGYTF. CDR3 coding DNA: TGTGCCAGCAGCTTGGCCCAGGGGGCATTGATTAGCTATGGCTACACCTTC.

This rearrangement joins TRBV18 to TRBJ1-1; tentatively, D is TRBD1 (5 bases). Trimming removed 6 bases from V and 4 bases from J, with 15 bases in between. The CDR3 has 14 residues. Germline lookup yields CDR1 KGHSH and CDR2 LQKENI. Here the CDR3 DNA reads TGTGCCAGCTCCCGATTAGGGGCGGGCACTGAAGCTTTCTTT. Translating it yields CASSRLGAGTEAFF.

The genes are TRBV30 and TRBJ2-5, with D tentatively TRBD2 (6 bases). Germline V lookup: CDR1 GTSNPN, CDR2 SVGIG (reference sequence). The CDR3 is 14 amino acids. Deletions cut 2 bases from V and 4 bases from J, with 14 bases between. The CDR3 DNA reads TGTGCCTGGAGTACGGGAGATGCGGGAGAGACCCAGTACTTC. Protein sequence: CAWSTGDAGETQYF.

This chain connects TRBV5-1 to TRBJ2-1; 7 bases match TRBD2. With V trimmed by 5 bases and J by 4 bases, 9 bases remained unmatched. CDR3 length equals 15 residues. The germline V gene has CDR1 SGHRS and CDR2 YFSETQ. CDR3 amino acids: CASRPPGGRYNEQFF. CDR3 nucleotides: TGCGCCAGCAGGCCCCCGGGAGGAAGGTACAATGAGCAGTTCTTC.

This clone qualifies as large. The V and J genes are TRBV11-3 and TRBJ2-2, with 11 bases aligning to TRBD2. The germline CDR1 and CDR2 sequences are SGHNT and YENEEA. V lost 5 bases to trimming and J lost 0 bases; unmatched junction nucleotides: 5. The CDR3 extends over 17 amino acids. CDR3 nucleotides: TGTGCCAGCAGCCTACGGACTAGCGGGCCGAACACCGGGGAGCTGTTTTTT. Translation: CASSLRTSGPNTGELFF.

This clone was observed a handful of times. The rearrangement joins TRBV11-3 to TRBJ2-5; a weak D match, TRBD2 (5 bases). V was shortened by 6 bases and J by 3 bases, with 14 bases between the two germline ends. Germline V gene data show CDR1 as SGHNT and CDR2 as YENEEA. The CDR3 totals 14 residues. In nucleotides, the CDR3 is TGTGCCAGCAGTTACAACCGGGGAAAAGAGACCCAGTACTTC. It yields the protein CASSYNRGKETQYF.